A selection of T cell receptor beta chains follows, all from one sample in a study of T cells in Graves' hyperthyroidism and ophthalmopathy. From the multiplex PCR reads, TCRdb called clonotypes with MiXCR, one entry per CDR3 protein. This sample has 400,000 to 600,000 distinct CDR3 sequences, with approximately 16% found just once. Source material: blood. The source of these receptors is a woman in her twenties or thirties with Graves' ophthalmopathy. CDR3s include the opening cysteine and the closing phenylalanine or tryptophan. A D gene is named only where the DNA matches it firmly. Clone size is not always given. Where it is, it says once, few, many or a class for expanded clones.

d_call clone_size j_call v_call cdr3_nt cdr3_aa
. . TRBJ1-3 TRBV4-3 TGCGCCAGCAGCCAAATTTCCGGACACTCTGGAAACACCATATATTTT CASSQISGHSGNTIYF
. . TRBJ2-2 TRBV6-2/TRBV6-3 TGTGCCAGCAGTTACTACTCCGCGGTCACCGGGGAGCTGTTTTTT CASSYYSAVTGELFF
. many TRBJ2-3 TRBV28 TGTGCCAGCAGTTCTATGAACAGGCACCAGTCGTATTTT CASSSMNRHQSYF
. many TRBJ2-3 TRBV2 TGTGCCAGCAAACCCGACGGGTCTAGCACAGATACGCAGTATTTT CASKPDGSSTDTQYF
. . TRBJ2-2 TRBV6-1 TGTGCCAGCAGTGTTCTGAAGCTGTTTTTT CASSVLKLFF
. . TRBJ2-6 TRBV14 TGTGCCAGCAGCCAAGATCCGGGGTCCCATCGAGGAGGCGTCGCTGGGGCCAACGTCCTGACTTTC CASSQDPGSHRGGVAGANVLTF
TRBD2 . TRBJ2-1 TRBV7-9 TGTGCCAGCACACTTCTCGTCGGCAGGGGACTACTAAAGCGGGAGCTAGACAATGAGCAGTTCTTC CASTLLVGRGLLKRELDNEQFF
. many TRBJ2-1 TRBV12-3/TRBV12-4 TGTGCCAGCAGCACCCCTTCCCGACTAGGCGATGAGCAGTTCTTC CASSTPSRLGDEQFF
. . TRBJ2-5 TRBV6-5 TGTGCCAGCAGTTACTCACCCCGTCCTGGGCTGGAGACCCAGTACTTC CASSYSPRPGLETQYF
. . TRBJ2-7 TRBV4-3 TGCGCCAGCAGCCTTTTCAGGACTGCGGCCGAGCAGTACTTC CASSLFRTAAEQYF
. . TRBJ2-7 TRBV19 TGTGCCAGTAGTCTCAACAAGTACTACGAGCAGTACTTC CASSLNKYYEQYF
TRBD2 few TRBJ2-4 TRBV19 TGTGCCAGTGCCGGGACTAGAGGGGACATTCAGTACTTC CASAGTRGDIQYF
TRBD1 many TRBJ2-7 TRBV5-5 TGTGCCAGCAGCTCCGCGGGACAGGGGGGAAAGTACGAGCAGTACTTC CASSSAGQGGKYEQYF
TRBD2 . TRBJ2-2 TRBV4-2 TGTGCCAGCAGCCAAGCCCGACTAGCGGGACCCACCGGGGAGCTGTTTTTT CASSQARLAGPTGELFF
TRBD2 many TRBJ2-1 TRBV20-1 TGCAGTGCTAATAGCGGGGAGAGCTCCTACAATGAGCAGTTCTTC CSANSGESSYNEQFF
. . TRBJ2-1 TRBV29-1 TGCAGCGCTTATGGGGATGAGCAGTTCTTC CSAYGDEQFF
TRBD1 many TRBJ2-1 TRBV6-1 TGTGCCAGCTCTAGGGGGCTAACCTACAATGAGCAGTTCTTC CASSRGLTYNEQFF
. many TRBJ1-2 TRBV12-3/TRBV12-4 TGTGCCAGCACACTTGGGGGGTATGGCTACACCTTC CASTLGGYGYTF
TRBD2 . TRBJ2-1 TRBV19 TGTGCCAGCAGTTCCCCCACTACCCCGGGACTACGGTGGAATGAGCAGTTCTTC CASSSPTTPGLRWNEQFF
. many TRBJ1-1 TRBV5-1 TGCGCCAGCAGCTTGGCGGTTAACACTGAAGCTTTCTTT CASSLAVNTEAFF
TRBD1 many TRBJ1-5 TRBV6-1 TGTGCCAGCAGGCTAGGGGGCTTGGGTCAGCCCCAGCATTTT CASRLGGLGQPQHF
. . TRBJ1-2 TRBV29-1 TGCAGCGTTGATCCGGGGGGAATTAACTATGGCTACACCTTC CSVDPGGINYGYTF
TRBD1 few TRBJ2-7 TRBV20-1 TGCAGTGCTCGGGCCGGGACAGGGGCCCACGAGCAGTACTTC CSARAGTGAHEQYF
. few TRBJ2-5 TRBV20-1 TGCAGTGCCGAACAAGAGACCCAGTACTTC CSAEQETQYF
. few TRBJ2-5 TRBV6-4 TGTGCCAGCAGCGAATCTACTAGTGGCCAAGAGACCCAGTACTTC CASSESTSGQETQYF
TRBD1 . TRBJ1-5 TRBV20-1 TGCAGTGCTAGTGGTAGACAGGGAGGGAGGGAAAATCAGCCCCAGCATTTT CSASGRQGGRENQPQHF
. . TRBJ1-1 TRBV5-1 TGCGCCAGCAGCTTGGTAACGAACACTGAAGCTTTCTTT CASSLVTNTEAFF
TRBD1 many TRBJ1-2 TRBV12-3/TRBV12-4 TGTGCCAGCAGTTCATTCGGACAGGACTTTGGCTACACCTTC CASSSFGQDFGYTF
TRBD1 few TRBJ2-7 TRBV5-8 TGTGCCAGCAGCTTGGAAGCGGACAGGGGTACCTACGAGCAGTACTTC CASSLEADRGTYEQYF
. many TRBJ1-5 TRBV5-1 TGCGCCAGCAGCTTGGACGGGGGGCCTCAGCCCCAGCATTTT CASSLDGGPQPQHF
. . TRBJ2-6 TRBV6-2/TRBV6-3 TGTGCCACGAGCCTACAGGATAACTCTGGGGCCAACGTCCTGACTTTC CATSLQDNSGANVLTF
TRBD2 many TRBJ2-1 TRBV3-1 TGTGCCAGCAGCCAAGATAGGGGACTAGCGGGAGTCTACAATGAGCAGTTCTTC CASSQDRGLAGVYNEQFF